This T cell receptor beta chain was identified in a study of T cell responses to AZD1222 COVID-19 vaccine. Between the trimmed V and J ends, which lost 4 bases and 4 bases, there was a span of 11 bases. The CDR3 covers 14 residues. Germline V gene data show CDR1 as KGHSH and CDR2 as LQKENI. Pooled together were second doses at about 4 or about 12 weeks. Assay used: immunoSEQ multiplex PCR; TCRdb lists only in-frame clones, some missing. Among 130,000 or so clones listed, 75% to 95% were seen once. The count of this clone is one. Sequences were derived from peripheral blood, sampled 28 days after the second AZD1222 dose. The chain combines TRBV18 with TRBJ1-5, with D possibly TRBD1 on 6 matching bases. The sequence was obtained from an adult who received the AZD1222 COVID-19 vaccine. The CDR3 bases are TGTGCCAGCTCACGGGGGAGGGGGAATCAGCCCCAGCATTTT. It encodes CASSRGRGNQPQHF.